This record looks at one TCR beta chain sequence and its context. The target antigen is unknown. Germline CDR1 and CDR2: MNHEY and SMNVEV (reference sequence). Trimming stripped 8 bases from V and 1 base from J, with 18 bases between. The CDR3 has 16 amino acids. The sample is drawn from a study of shared clonotypes between healthy human individuals. Study conclusions and caveats: The naive CD4 repertoires of four donors were compared, and about 5% of clonotypes were shared.

The repertoire was sequenced with immunoSEQ multiplex PCR; TCRdb's copy has only in-frame clones and lacks some. The sample contains around 700,000 clones, around four fifths of which appear only once. The V and J genes are TRBV27 and TRBJ1-5; D remains unclear. The sample comprised memory CD4+ T cells sorted from blood. Subset described: CD45RA-negative fraction. This sequence originates from a woman in her 30s in good health. CDR3 DNA sequence: TGTGCCAGCGGGAAGGTGGCCTTTGGGAGCAATCAGCCCCAGCATTTT. Translated: CASGKVAFGSNQPQHF.